A selection of T cell receptor beta chains follows, all from one sample in a study of T cell responses to AZD1222 COVID-19 vaccine. TCRdb's copy holds only in-frame clones and misses some; the assay was immunoSEQ multiplex PCR. The sample contains some 110,000 clones, 80% to 85% of which appear only once. Sequenced material: peripheral blood, taken on day 0 of AZD1222 vaccination. Receptor source: an adult in good health. Both conserved end residues are part of each CDR3. The D gene is left open where the match is weak. Only some rows state a clone size, as once, few, many or a class for expanded clones.

J | V | D | size | CDR3 | DNA
TRBJ1-5 | TRBV4-3 | . | . | CASSQEFRPRNQPQHF | TGCGCCAGCAGCCAGGAATTTCGACCGCGAAATCAGCCCCAGCATTTT
TRBJ2-7 | TRBV2 | TRBD1 | . | CASSEFQGAGEQYF | TGTGCCAGCAGTGAATTTCAGGGGGCGGGGGAGCAGTACTTC
TRBJ1-2 | TRBV27 | . | . | CASSGSGFGYTF | TGTGCCAGCAGCGGGTCGGGCTTCGGCTACACCTTC
TRBJ1-4 | TRBV11-2 | TRBD1 | . | CASSLGDRPYEKLFF | TGTGCCAGCAGCTTGGGGGACAGACCTTATGAAAAACTGTTTTTT
TRBJ1-4 | TRBV15 | . | . | CATSRSYPGVNEKLFF | TGTGCCACCAGCAGATCCTACCCGGGGGTGAATGAAAAACTGTTTTTT
TRBJ2-3 | TRBV3-1/TRBV3-2 | TRBD2 | . | CASSRDQTSGSPDTQYF | TGTGCCAGCAGCCGAGACCAGACTAGCGGGAGCCCAGATACGCAGTATTTT
TRBJ1-3 | TRBV30 | . | . | CAWSVRISGNTIYF | TGTGCCTGGAGTGTAAGAATCTCTGGAAACACCATATATTTT
TRBJ2-3 | TRBV10-3 | . | . | CAIRDPGRRPDTQYF | TGTGCCATCAGGGACCCGGGACGGCGTCCAGATACGCAGTATTTT
TRBJ1-4 | TRBV11-2 | . | . | CASSLSPGWNEKLFF | TGTGCCAGCAGCTTGAGTCCGGGGTGGAATGAAAAACTGTTTTTT
TRBJ1-4 | TRBV28 | TRBD1 | . | CASTSGQGGKLFF | TGTGCCAGCACCTCCGGACAGGGGGGAAAACTGTTTTTT
TRBJ2-7 | TRBV9 | TRBD1 | few | CASSPRQGYGEQYF | TGTGCCAGCAGCCCCAGACAGGGGTACGGCGAGCAGTACTTC
TRBJ1-2 | TRBV7-2 | . | . | CASSLGGAGNYGYTF | TGTGCCAGCAGCTTAGGGGGGGCAGGGAACTATGGCTACACCTTC
TRBJ2-7 | TRBV18 | TRBD1 | . | CASSPTRQGAYEQYF | TGTGCCAGCTCACCAACCAGACAGGGGGCCTACGAGCAGTACTTC
TRBJ2-5 | TRBV2 | . | few | CAGGLFQETQYF | TGTGCCGGGGGGCTGTTCCAAGAGACCCAGTACTTC
TRBJ1-2 | TRBV7-2 | . | . | CASSFGALANYGYTF | TGTGCCAGCAGCTTCGGGGCTCTAGCTAACTATGGCTACACCTTC
TRBJ1-1 | TRBV5-1 | . | . | CASSLEWGRAEAFF | TGCGCCAGCAGCTTGGAATGGGGACGGGCTGAAGCTTTCTTT
TRBJ2-1 | TRBV24-1 | TRBD1 | . | CATSDHGQGAYNEQFF | TGTGCCACCAGTGATCACGGACAGGGGGCCTACAATGAGCAGTTCTTC
TRBJ2-7 | TRBV7-2 | TRBD2 | . | CASSSRAGGPRSSYEQYF | TGTGCCAGCAGCTCCAGAGCGGGAGGGCCTAGAAGCTCCTACGAGCAGTACTTC
TRBJ1-2 | TRBV11-2 | TRBD1 | . | CASSLGTGEGYGYTF | TGTGCCAGCAGCTTAGGGACAGGGGAGGGGTATGGCTACACCTTC
TRBJ1-2 | TRBV7-2 | TRBD1 | . | CASSPRTGGGYTF | TGTGCCAGCAGCCCACGGACAGGAGGCGGCTACACCTTC
TRBJ2-3 | TRBV5-5 | . | . | CASSSSAGLTDTQYF | TGTGCCAGCAGCTCAAGCGCGGGTCTCACAGATACGCAGTATTTT
TRBJ2-1 | TRBV12-1 | . | . | CASSLRGYNEQFF | TGTGCCAGCAGCTTGCGGGGATACAATGAGCAGTTCTTC
TRBJ1-5 | TRBV18 | TRBD1 | . | CASSPTGGNQPQHF | TGTGCCAGCTCACCTACAGGGGGCAATCAGCCCCAGCATTTT
TRBJ1-6 | TRBV6-5 | TRBD1 | . | CASSLTTGLTSPLHF | TGTGCCAGCAGTTTAACGACAGGGCTTACGTCACCCCTCCACTTT
TRBJ2-1 | TRBV2 | TRBD2 | . | CASTLTPPGLAGTGEQFF | TGTGCCAGCACCCTGACCCCCCCGGGACTAGCGGGGACAGGTGAGCAGTTCTTC
TRBJ2-7 | TRBV10-3 | . | . | CAISGTSYEQYF | TGTGCCATCTCCGGCACCTCCTACGAGCAGTACTTC
TRBJ1-6 | TRBV11-3 | . | . | CASSRAPGTGSPLHF | TGTGCCAGCAGCCGAGCGCCCGGGACCGGGTCACCCCTCCACTTT
TRBJ1-5 | TRBV12-3/TRBV12-4 | . | . | CASRLSNQPQHF | TGTGCCAGCAGGCTGAGCAATCAGCCCCAGCATTTT
TRBJ1-5 | TRBV28 | . | . | CASSSTKQPQHF | TGTGCCAGCAGCTCGACAAAGCAGCCCCAGCATTTT
TRBJ1-6 | TRBV7-6 | . | . | CASSGGARAVNSPLHF | TGTGCCAGCAGCGGGGGGGCGAGGGCAGTCAATTCACCCCTCCACTTT
TRBJ1-1 | TRBV10-3 | . | once | CAITQGAPGSEAFF | TGTGCCATCACTCAGGGAGCACCGGGTTCTGAAGCTTTCTTT
TRBJ1-1 | TRBV5-1 | TRBD1 | . | CASSLATGRISEAFF | TGCGCCAGCAGCTTGGCGACAGGGCGAATATCTGAAGCTTTCTTT
TRBJ1-4 | TRBV5-4 | . | . | CASRERGGSNEKLFF | TGTGCCAGCAGAGAAAGAGGGGGATCTAATGAAAAACTGTTTTTT
TRBJ2-7 | TRBV3-1/TRBV3-2 | . | . | CASSPTGAYEQYF | TGTGCCAGCAGCCCGACGGGAGCGTACGAGCAGTACTTC
TRBJ2-7 | TRBV4-1 | . | . | CASSQQQASFGEQYF | TGCGCCAGCAGCCAACAACAGGCCAGCTTCGGCGAGCAGTACTTC
TRBJ2-3 | TRBV30 | . | . | CAWGTSDTQYF | TGTGCCTGGGGGACCTCAGATACGCAGTATTTT
TRBJ1-5 | TRBV27 | TRBD1 | . | CASSQQGARQPQHF | TGTGCCAGCAGTCAACAGGGGGCGCGGCAGCCCCAGCATTTT
TRBJ2-1 | TRBV5-1 | . | once | CASSLVPSGEQFF | TGCGCCAGCAGCTTGGTCCCGTCCGGTGAGCAGTTCTTC
TRBJ2-7 | TRBV28 | . | . | CASSARVEQYF | TGTGCCAGCAGTGCAAGGGTCGAGCAGTACTTC
TRBJ2-1 | TRBV10-3 | TRBD1 | once | CAIEGQGKNEQFF | TGTGCCATCGAAGGACAGGGTAAGAATGAGCAGTTCTTC
TRBJ1-2 | TRBV6-6 | . | once | CASSYSTVRTFYGYTF | TGTGCCAGCAGTTACTCGACAGTCAGGACTTTCTATGGCTACACCTTC
TRBJ1-6 | TRBV6-1 | . | few | CASSEGQILVNSPLHF | TGTGCCAGCAGTGAGGGTCAGATTTTGGTTAATTCACCCCTCCACTTT
TRBJ2-1 | TRBV7-3 | TRBD2 | . | CASSPTTSRGFDEQFF | TGTGCCAGCAGCCCAACGACTAGCCGAGGGTTCGATGAGCAGTTCTTC
TRBJ1-6 | TRBV27 | TRBD1 | few | CASSPQGLGPLHF | TGTGCCAGCAGTCCACAGGGGTTGGGACCCCTCCACTTT
TRBJ1-5 | TRBV19 | . | once | CASSVTGPSKQPQHF | TGTGCCAGTAGTGTGACGGGGCCGTCGAAACAGCCCCAGCATTTT
TRBJ1-2 | TRBV6-5 | . | once | CASRRSGQSSYGYTF | TGTGCCAGCAGACGCTCCGGACAGAGCTCCTATGGCTACACCTTC
TRBJ1-3 | TRBV30 | TRBD1 | . | CAWRDRAGNTIYF | TGTGCCTGGAGGGACAGGGCTGGAAACACCATATATTTT
TRBJ2-7 | TRBV11-3 | TRBD2 | . | CASSLGTSHEQYF | TGTGCCAGCAGCTTAGGGACTAGCCACGAGCAGTACTTC